What follows are 26 T cell receptor beta chains derived from one specimen sequenced in a study of blood T cell repertoires in COVID-19. This table comes from immunoSEQ multiplex PCR, and its TCRdb copy is limited to in-frame clones, with some not included. The sample records 200,000 to 250,000 clones, 80% to 90% being singletons. The sequencing input was peripheral blood. These receptors originate from a man between 18 and 29 years old with active or convalescent COVID-19.

The rearrangement joins TRBV18 to TRBJ1-4; possibly TRBD1 for D (6 bases). Looked up from germline, CDR1 is KGHSH and CDR2 is LQKENI. Trimming took 3 bases from V and 0 from J, leaving 26 bases between them. This CDR3 is built from 21 residues. This CDR3 reads CASSPSGDFGKETSTNEKLFF. The CDR3 DNA follows: TGTGCCAGCTCACCTTCAGGGGATTTTGGTAAAGAAACGTCAACTAATGAAAAACTGTTTTTT.

The chain uses TRBV6-2 or TRBV6-3 and TRBJ1-1; 7 bases fit TRBD1. Germline V gene data show CDR1 as MNHEY and CDR2 as SVGEGT. V dropped 5 bases and J dropped 10; count of bases not matched to a gene: 10. The CDR3 spans 13 residues. In nucleotides, the CDR3 is TGTGCCAGCAGTACACCCGCTTCAGGGGGAGCTTTCTTT. This translates into CASSTPASGGAFF.

As DNA, the CDR3 is TGCAGTGCTAGTGTTTTCAGAGGAACTGAAGCTTTCTTT. It is translated as CSASVFRGTEAFF. The chain carries TRBV20-1 and TRBJ1-1; D ambiguous. The CDR3 consists of 13 residues. V dropped 3 bases and J dropped 5 bases, with 13 bases sitting between them. Germline CDR1 is DFQATT and CDR2 is SNEGSKA (reference sequence).

The CDR3 sequence: CASSLLQGLAGYGYTF. CDR3 DNA: TGTGCCAGCAGCCTCCTACAGGGGTTGGCGGGCTATGGCTACACCTTC. The J gene is TRBJ1-2, the V gene TRBV11-2; 7 bases match TRBD1. The CDR3 covers 16 residues. V gave up 5 bases and J gave up 4 bases; unmatched junction bases: 13. CDR1 SGHAT and CDR2 FQNNGV come from the germline V gene.

Points on this clone: The sample has other DNA sequences that encode this CDR3 too. The J gene is TRBJ2-7, the V gene TRBV7-2, with 7 nucleotides matching TRBD1. The V and J ends lost 1 base and 6 bases, in that order; junction bases with no gene match: 6. The CDR3 is 14 residues long. Germline V gives CDR1 SGHTA, CDR2 FQGNSA. The CDR3 DNA follows: TGTGCCAGCAGCTTAGGGCAGGGGGTAAGCGAGCAGTACTTC. Its protein is CASSLGQGVSEQYF.

V is TRBV5-6 and J is TRBJ2-1, with D uncertain. Per germline, CDR1 SGHDT and CDR2 YYEEEE. The CDR3 runs 13 residues. V lost 4 bases and J lost 0, with 5 bases in between. The chain's CDR3 is CASSPVSYNEQFF. The CDR3 DNA reads as TGTGCCAGCAGCCCCGTCTCCTACAATGAGCAGTTCTTC.

The table lists this clone with a few counts. This chain connects TRBV7-6 to TRBJ1-1; TRBD1 matches at 8 bases. Germline V gene sequence: CDR1 SGHVS, CDR2 FNYEAQ. This CDR3 region has 17 residues. V was pared by 5 bases and J by 5 bases, with 16 bases of the junction left unmatched. The CDR3 reads CASSRLGTGPLGTEAFF. DNA of the CDR3: TGTGCCAGCAGCCGCTTAGGGACAGGCCCCTTGGGAACTGAAGCTTTCTTT.

The rearrangement uses TRBV29-1 and TRBJ2-7; 10 bases are shared with TRBD2. The germline V gene encodes CDR1 SQVTM and CDR2 ANQGSEA. The trim removed 6 bases at V and 5 bases at J, leaving 13 bases unmatched. The length of the CDR3 is 15 residues. Written as DNA, the CDR3 is TGCAGCGTCCTTACTAGCGGGATAGGTTTTGACGAGCAGTACTTC. It yields the protein CSVLTSGIGFDEQYF.

The rearrangement joins TRBV4-1 to TRBJ1-2, with D perhaps TRBD1 (6 bases). Germline-derived CDR1 and CDR2 are MGHRA and YSYEKL. The CDR3 consists of 15 residues. Trimming cost V 0 bases and J 0 bases, with 8 bases left between them. The CDR3 DNA is TGCGCCAGCAGCCAAGAACAGGGCACTAACTATGGCTACACCTTC. It encodes CASSQEQGTNYGYTF.

Written as DNA, the CDR3 is TGCGCCAGCAGCTTATCTAGCGGATCCTACAATGAGCAGTTCTTC. This encodes CASSLSSGSYNEQFF. The J gene is TRBJ2-1, the V gene TRBV5-1; 7 nucleotides align to TRBD2. The CDR3 is 15 amino acids. CDR1 and CDR2 from the germline V gene are SGHRS and YFSETQ. Trimming at V came to 2 bases and at J to 1 base, leaving 3 bases not matched to a gene.

V is TRBV30 and J is TRBJ2-5; 10 bases line up with TRBD1. J gave up 5 bases and V 7 bases, and 10 bases lay outside the gene matches. The CDR3 has 14 amino acids. CDR1 and CDR2 from the germline V gene are GTSNPN and SVGIG (reference sequence). CDR3 loop: CAYHSGTGDETQYF. In DNA form, the CDR3 reads TGTGCCTATCACTCCGGGACAGGGGACGAGACCCAGTACTTC. Full variable domain (missing parts from reference TRBV30 and TRBJ2-5): SQTIHQWPATLVQPVGSPLSLECTVEGTSNPNLYWYRQAAGRGLQLLFYSVGIGQISSEVPQNLSASRPQDRQFILSSKKLLLSDSGFYLCAYHSGTGDETQYFGPGTRLLVL.

This clone was recorded many times. The V call is TRBV19, the J call TRBJ2-7; D is perhaps TRBD1 (6 bases). The V gene's germline CDR1 is LNHDA and CDR2 SQIVND (reference sequence). The CDR3 loop spans 14 amino acids. The V and J ends lost 3 bases and 2 bases respectively, with 11 bases between them. CDR3 nucleotides: TGTGCCAGTAGTATGTTGGGGGCCGCCTACGAGCAGTACTTC. Translating it yields CASSMLGAAYEQYF.

The DNA of the CDR3 is TGTGCTAGTGGTTTGGAACAGGGTTTAGAGACCCAGTACTTC. Translating gives CASGLEQGLETQYF. The gene calls are TRBV12-5 and TRBJ2-5; D is possibly TRBD1 (6 bases). This CDR3 comprises 14 residues. Trimming cost V 1 base and J 4 bases, with 10 bases left between them. Per germline, CDR1 LGHNT and CDR2 FRNRAP.

CDR3 sequence (DNA): TGTGCCAGCAGTTACGGGGCGGACGAGCAGTACTTC. The encoded protein is CASSYGADEQYF. The chain employs TRBV6-5 and TRBJ2-7; a possible D gene is TRBD1 (5 bases). V was cut by 2 bases and J by 5 bases, with 7 bases left in between. CDR1 and CDR2 (germline): MNHEY, SVGAGI. The CDR3 loop spans 12 amino acids.

V is TRBV30 and J is TRBJ1-1; D gene ambiguous. V shed 3 bases and J shed 1 base, with 12 bases lying between them. Per the germline V gene, CDR1 is GTSNPN and CDR2 is SVGIG (reference sequence). The CDR3 sequence is 14 residues long. CDR3 in amino acids: CAWSRKDWNTEAFF. The CDR3 DNA is TGTGCCTGGAGCCGGAAGGACTGGAACACTGAAGCTTTCTTT. Drawing the rest from reference TRBV30 and TRBJ1-1, the complete variable domain is SQTIHQWPATLVQPVGSPLSLECTVEGTSNPNLYWYRQAAGRGLQLLFYSVGIGQISSEVPQNLSASRPQDRQFILSSKKLLLSDSGFYLCAWSRKDWNTEAFFGQGTRLTVV.

The rearrangement uses TRBV6-1 and TRBJ1-5; TRBD1 matches 9 bases. Germline trimming cut 0 bases from V and 1 base from J; bases unmatched to any gene: 7. Germline CDR1 is MNHNS and CDR2 is SASEGT. The CDR3 consists of 18 residues. The CDR3 nucleotides read TGTGCCAGCAGTGAAGCAGGGTGGACAGGGGCAAGCAATCAGCCCCAGCATTTT. It specifies CASSEAGWTGASNQPQHF.

The J gene is TRBJ1-6, the V gene TRBV13; TRBD1 might be the D (5 bases). The CDR3 runs to 15 residues. V was trimmed by 4 bases and J by 0 bases, leaving 7 bases between them. Germline assignment: CDR1 PRHDT and CDR2 FYEKMQ (reference sequence). For the CDR3, the DNA is TGTGCCAGCAGCTACAGGAGCTCCTATAATTCACCCCTCCACTTT. Amino acid sequence: CASSYRSSYNSPLHF.

The chain combines TRBV3-1 (or the pseudogene TRBV3-2) with TRBJ1-2; 7 bases fit TRBD1. CDR1 is LGHDT and CDR2 is YNNKEL in the germline V gene (reference sequence). CDR3 size: 15 residues. J was trimmed by 8 bases and V by 0 bases; bases with no gene match: 9. Written as DNA, the CDR3 is TGTGCCAGCAGCCAAGACAGGGGGAACCAGGGCGGCTACACCTTC. Translation: CASSQDRGNQGGYTF.

The chain carries TRBV30 and TRBJ2-7; 9 bases fit TRBD2. The germline V gene encodes CDR1 GTSNPN and CDR2 SVGIG (reference sequence). The length of the CDR3 is 13 residues. V dropped 4 bases and J dropped 0; count of bases not matched to a gene: 1. CDR3: CAWTSGNSYEQYF. The CDR3 region has the DNA TGTGCCTGGACTAGCGGGAACTCCTACGAGCAGTACTTC.

CDR3 in amino acids: CAGGTGSNYEQYF. The CDR3 DNA reads TGTGCCGGAGGGACAGGGTCGAACTACGAGCAGTACTTC. The chain links TRBV2 to TRBJ2-7; 9 bases fit TRBD1. Looked up from germline, CDR1 is SNHLY and CDR2 is FYNNEI. CDR3 length: 13 residues. Germline trimming cut 11 bases from V and 3 bases from J; bases unmatched to any gene: 8.

This chain uses TRBV9 with TRBJ2-1; D is perhaps TRBD2 (7 bases). Trimming pared 2 bases from V and 4 bases from J, leaving 16 bases between. This CDR3 spans 16 amino acids. CDR1 is SGDLS and CDR2 is YYNGEE in the germline V gene. The CDR3 DNA reads as TGTGCCAGCAGCGTCGGGGGGCTGAGACTTTACAATGAGCAGTTCTTC. Translating it yields CASSVGGLRLYNEQFF.

This CDR3 reads CASSYSTTGYTEAFF. CDR3 nucleotide sequence: TGTGCCAGCAGTTACTCTACGACAGGATACACTGAAGCTTTCTTT. The chain carries TRBV27 and TRBJ1-1, with a tentative D call TRBD1 (6 bases). Germline V gene lookup returns CDR1 MNHEY and CDR2 SMNVEV (reference sequence). V lost 4 bases and J 3 bases, leaving 15 bases between the germline ends. The CDR3 length is 15 residues.

This clone was counted only a few times. One junction end does not reproduce the germline sequence, and a read error may be involved. This rearrangement joins TRBV7-3 to TRBJ2-7; 14 nucleotides match TRBD2. The CDR3 sequence is 18 residues long. The germline V gene encodes CDR1 SGHTA and CDR2 FQGTGA. Here the CDR3 DNA reads TGTGCCAGCAGCCCCCAGGGACTAGCGGGAGTTTATTCCTCCGAGCAGTACTTC. Translating it yields CASSPQGLAGVYSSEQYF.

Only one count was recorded for this clone. The chain combines TRBV5-1 with TRBJ2-7; TRBD2 matches at 7 bases. The germline gives CDR1 SGHRS, CDR2 YFSETQ. Trimming cost V 4 bases and J 2 bases; bases outside gene matches: 12. The CDR3 runs to 16 residues. CDR3: CASSPGGEGTAYEQYF. CDR3 sequence (DNA): TGCGCCAGCAGCCCGGGGGGAGAAGGGACGGCCTACGAGCAGTACTTC.

This chain uses TRBV6-5 with TRBJ1-1; TRBD1 matches 8 bases. V was pared by 4 bases and J by 4 bases, with 8 bases of the junction left unmatched. There are 15 residues in the CDR3. Germline V gene data show CDR1 as MNHEY and CDR2 as SVGAGI. The CDR3 region has the DNA TGTGCCAGCAGTTTCGACAGGGGCGGCGGCACTGAAGCTTTCTTT. Residues: CASSFDRGGGTEAFF.

This clone was detected only once. The V and J genes are TRBV2 and TRBJ2-3; 10 nucleotides agree with TRBD2. V gave up 6 bases and J gave up 5 bases; unmatched junction bases: 11. There are 16 residues in the CDR3. CDR1 and CDR2 (germline): SNHLY, FYNNEI. For the CDR3, the DNA is TGTGCCAGCAGCCCCCCCCCTAGCGGGAGTGGAGATACGCAGTATTTT. Residues: CASSPPPSGSGDTQYF.